The present T cell receptor (beta chain) was sequenced within a study of blood T cell repertoires in COVID-19. Germline V gives CDR1 LGHDT, CDR2 YNNKEL (reference sequence). With 5 bases clipped from V and 7 bases from J, the junction kept 9 bases outside the gene matches. This CDR3 spans 14 amino acids. The assay was immunoSEQ multiplex PCR, and TCRdb's table has in-frame clones only and misses some. The sample records fewer than 400,000 clones, roughly 85% being singletons. The receptor comes from a woman between 18 and 29 years old with acute or convalescent COVID-19. What was sequenced was peripheral blood. The V gene is TRBV3-1 (or the pseudogene TRBV3-2), the J gene TRBJ1-2; 8 positions agree with TRBD1. CDR3 bases: TGTGCCAGCAGCTCCGCGGGACAGGTCTCTGGCTACACCTTC. Translated: CASSSAGQVSGYTF.